This T cell receptor (beta chain) was sequenced during a study of identical twins. Looked up from germline, CDR1 is SGHRS and CDR2 is YFSETQ. Trimming took 0 bases from V and 6 from J; bases not matched to a gene: 5. The CDR3 is made up of 16 amino acids. TCRdb independently ran MiXCR on the 5' RACE reads; one entry per CDR3 protein. The sample holds about 200,000 distinct CDR3 sequences, about a sixth seen once. This clonotype was recorded a few times. Another study also made use of these data, one on T cells expressing NK-cell markers.

This chain joins TRBV5-1 and TRBJ2-2; 10 bases are shared with TRBD2. The sequence came from a woman in her late teens or twenties in good health. The sample was CD8+ T cells sorted from blood. CDR3 DNA: TGCGCCAGCAGCTTGGGTAGCGGGGGGCCTTCCGGGGAGCTGTTTTTT. Amino acid sequence: CASSLGSGGPSGELFF.